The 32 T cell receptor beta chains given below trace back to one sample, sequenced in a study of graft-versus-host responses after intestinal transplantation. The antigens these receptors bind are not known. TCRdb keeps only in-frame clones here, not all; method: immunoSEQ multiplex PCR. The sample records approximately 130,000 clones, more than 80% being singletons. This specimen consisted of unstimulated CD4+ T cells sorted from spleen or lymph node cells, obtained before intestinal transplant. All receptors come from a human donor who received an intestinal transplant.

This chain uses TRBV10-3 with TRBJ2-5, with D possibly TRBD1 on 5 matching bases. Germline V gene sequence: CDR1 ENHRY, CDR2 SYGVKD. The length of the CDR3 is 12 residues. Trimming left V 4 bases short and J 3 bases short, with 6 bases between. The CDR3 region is CAISGGKETQYF. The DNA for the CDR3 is TGTGCCATCAGTGGGGGCAAAGAGACCCAGTACTTC.

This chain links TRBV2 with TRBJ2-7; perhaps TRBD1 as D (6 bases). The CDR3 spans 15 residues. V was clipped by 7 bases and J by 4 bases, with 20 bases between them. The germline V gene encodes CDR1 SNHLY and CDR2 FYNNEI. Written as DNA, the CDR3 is TGTGCCAGCAATCTTGTTAAGGGGGAGTCGTACGAGCAGTACTTC. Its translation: CASNLVKGESYEQYF.

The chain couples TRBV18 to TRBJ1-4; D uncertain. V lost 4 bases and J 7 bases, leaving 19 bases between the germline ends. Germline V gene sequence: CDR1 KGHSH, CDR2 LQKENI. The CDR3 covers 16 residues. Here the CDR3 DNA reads TGTGCCAGCTCACAGGGCCCGGGTGAATTGGGTGAAAAACTGTTTTTT. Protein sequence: CASSQGPGELGEKLFF.

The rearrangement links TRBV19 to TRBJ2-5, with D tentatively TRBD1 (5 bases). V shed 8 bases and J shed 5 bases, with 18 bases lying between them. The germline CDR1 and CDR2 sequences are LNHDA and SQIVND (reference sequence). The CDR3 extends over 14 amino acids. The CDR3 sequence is CASGATAFGETQYF. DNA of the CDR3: TGTGCCAGTGGGGCGACAGCCTTCGGGGAGACCCAGTACTTC.

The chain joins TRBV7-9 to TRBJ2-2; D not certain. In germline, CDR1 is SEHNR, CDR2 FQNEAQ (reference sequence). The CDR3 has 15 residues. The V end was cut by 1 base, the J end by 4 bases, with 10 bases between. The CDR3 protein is CASSLGSTRTGELFF. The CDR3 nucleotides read TGTGCCAGCAGCTTAGGGTCGACCCGCACCGGGGAGCTGTTTTTT.

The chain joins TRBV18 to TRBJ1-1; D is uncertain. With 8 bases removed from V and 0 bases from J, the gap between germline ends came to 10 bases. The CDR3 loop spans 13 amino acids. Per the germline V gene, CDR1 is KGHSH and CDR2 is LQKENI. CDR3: CASTPGMNTEAFF. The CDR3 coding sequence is TGTGCCAGCACGCCTGGGATGAACACTGAAGCTTTCTTT.

For the CDR3, the DNA is TGTGCCAGCAGCTTGGACAGGGCGCACGGCTACACCTTC. Translated, it gives CASSLDRAHGYTF. This chain joins TRBV5-4 and TRBJ1-2; TRBD1 is a possible D gene (6 bases). CDR1 and CDR2 from the germline V gene are SGHNT and YYREEE (reference sequence). V gave up 0 bases and J gave up 8 bases, with 11 bases separating them. The CDR3 is made up of 13 amino acids. Using reference TRBV5-4 and TRBJ1-2 for the parts outside the CDR3, the full variable domain is ETGVTQSPTHLIKTRGQQVTLRCSSQSGHNTVSWYQQALGQGPQFIFQYYREEENGRGNFPPRFSGLQFPNYSSELNVNALELDDSALYLCASSLDRAHGYTFGSGTRLTVV.

The CDR3 DNA reads TGTGCCAGCAGTGAAAGAGGCAGGTTAGCCTACGAGCAGTACTTC. Amino acid sequence: CASSERGRLAYEQYF. The chain uses TRBV2 and TRBJ2-7, with D hard to call. The V end lost 2 bases, the J end lost 2 bases, and 13 bases lay between the germline ends. Germline CDR1 and CDR2: SNHLY and FYNNEI. CDR3 length: 15 amino acids.

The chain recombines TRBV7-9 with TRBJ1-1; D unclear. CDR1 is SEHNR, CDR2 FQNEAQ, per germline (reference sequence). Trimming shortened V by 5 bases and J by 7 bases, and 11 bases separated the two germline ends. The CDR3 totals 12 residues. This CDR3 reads CASSHGRSEAFF. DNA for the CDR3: TGTGCCAGCAGCCATGGACGGAGTGAAGCTTTCTTT.

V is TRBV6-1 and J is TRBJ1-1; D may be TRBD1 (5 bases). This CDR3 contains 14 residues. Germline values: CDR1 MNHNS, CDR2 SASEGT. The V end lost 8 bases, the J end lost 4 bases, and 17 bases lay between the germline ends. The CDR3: CASSFQGRGTEAFF. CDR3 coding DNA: TGTGCCAGCTCGTTTCAGGGTCGGGGCACTGAAGCTTTCTTT.

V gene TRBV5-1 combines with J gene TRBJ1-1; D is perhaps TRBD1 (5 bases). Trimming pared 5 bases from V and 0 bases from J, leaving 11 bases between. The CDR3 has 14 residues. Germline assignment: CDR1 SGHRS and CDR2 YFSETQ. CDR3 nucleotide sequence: TGCGCCAGCAGTTACACAGGAATGAACACTGAAGCTTTCTTT. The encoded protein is CASSYTGMNTEAFF.

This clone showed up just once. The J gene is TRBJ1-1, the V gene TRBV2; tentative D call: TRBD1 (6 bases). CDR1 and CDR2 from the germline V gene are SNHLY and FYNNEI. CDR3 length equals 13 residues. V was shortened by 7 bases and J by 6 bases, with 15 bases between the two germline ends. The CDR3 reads CASKDLRTAEAFF. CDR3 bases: TGTGCCAGCAAAGACCTTAGGACAGCTGAAGCTTTCTTT.

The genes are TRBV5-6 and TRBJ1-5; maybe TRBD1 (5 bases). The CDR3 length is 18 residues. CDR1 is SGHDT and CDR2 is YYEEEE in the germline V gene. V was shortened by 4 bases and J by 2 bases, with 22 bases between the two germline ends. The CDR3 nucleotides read TGTGCCAGCAGCCGGTCCCGGGACCCCCGGAGGGGCAATCAGCCCCAGCATTTT. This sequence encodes CASSRSRDPRRGNQPQHF.

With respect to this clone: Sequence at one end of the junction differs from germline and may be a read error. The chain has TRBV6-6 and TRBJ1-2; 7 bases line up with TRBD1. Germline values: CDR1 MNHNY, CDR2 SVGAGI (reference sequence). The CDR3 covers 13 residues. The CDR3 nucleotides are TGTGCCAGCAGTTACGCGCTCCGGGGACAGAGGGCCTTC. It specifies CASSYALRGQRAF.

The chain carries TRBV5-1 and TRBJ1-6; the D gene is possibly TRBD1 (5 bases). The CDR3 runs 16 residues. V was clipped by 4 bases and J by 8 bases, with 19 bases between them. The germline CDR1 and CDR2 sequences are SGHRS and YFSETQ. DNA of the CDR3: TGCGCCAGCAGCCGGACATTTAAAGATAACGATTCACCCCTCCACTTT. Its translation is CASSRTFKDNDSPLHF.

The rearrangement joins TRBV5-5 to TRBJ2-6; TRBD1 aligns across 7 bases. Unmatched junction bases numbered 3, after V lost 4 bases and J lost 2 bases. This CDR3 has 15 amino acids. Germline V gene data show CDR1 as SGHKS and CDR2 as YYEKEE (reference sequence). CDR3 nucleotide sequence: TGTGCCAGCAGCACCGACAGGGCTGGGGCCAACGTCCTGACTTTC. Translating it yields CASSTDRAGANVLTF.

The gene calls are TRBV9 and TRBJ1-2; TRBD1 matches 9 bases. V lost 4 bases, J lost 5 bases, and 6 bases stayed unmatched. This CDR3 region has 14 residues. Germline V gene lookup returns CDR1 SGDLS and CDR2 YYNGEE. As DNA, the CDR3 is TGTGCCAGCAGCTCCCAGGGACAGGGTTATGGCTACACCTTC. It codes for CASSSQGQGYGYTF.

The CDR3 spells CASSPGTGGLSQPQHF. CDR3 DNA: TGCGCCAGCAGCCCCGGGACAGGGGGCTTAAGTCAGCCCCAGCATTTT. J is TRBJ1-5 and V is TRBV5-1, with 12 nucleotides matching TRBD1. The V and J ends lost 4 bases and 6 bases, in that order; junction bases with no gene match: 8. The CDR3 spans 16 residues. Germline V CDR1 and CDR2: SGHRS, YFSETQ. Full variable domain (missing parts from reference TRBV5-1 and TRBJ1-5): KAGVTQTPRYLIKTRGQQVTLSCSPISGHRSVSWYQQTPGQGLQFLFEYFSETQRNKGNFPGRFSGRQFSNSRSEMNVSTLELGDSALYLCASSPGTGGLSQPQHFGDGTRLSIL.

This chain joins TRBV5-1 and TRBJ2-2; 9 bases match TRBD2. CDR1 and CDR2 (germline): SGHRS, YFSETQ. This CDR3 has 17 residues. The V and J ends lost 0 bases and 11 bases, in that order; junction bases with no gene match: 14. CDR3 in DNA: TGCGCCAGCAGCTTGGACCCCAAGCGGGGGGTCCTCGGAGAGCTGTTTTTT. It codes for CASSLDPKRGVLGELFF. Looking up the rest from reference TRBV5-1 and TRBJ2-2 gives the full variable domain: KAGVTQTPRYLIKTRGQQVTLSCSPISGHRSVSWYQQTPGQGLQFLFEYFSETQRNKGNFPGRFSGRQFSNSRSEMNVSTLELGDSALYLCASSLDPKRGVLGELFFGEGSRLTVL.

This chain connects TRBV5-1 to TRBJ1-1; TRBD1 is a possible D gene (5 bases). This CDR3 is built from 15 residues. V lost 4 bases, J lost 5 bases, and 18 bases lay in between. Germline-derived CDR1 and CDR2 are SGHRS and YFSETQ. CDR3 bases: TGCGCCAGCAGCCCCTTTCCAGGGAGATCGACTGAAGCTTTCTTT. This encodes CASSPFPGRSTEAFF. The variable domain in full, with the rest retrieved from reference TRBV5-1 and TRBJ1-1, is KAGVTQTPRYLIKTRGQQVTLSCSPISGHRSVSWYQQTPGQGLQFLFEYFSETQRNKGNFPGRFSGRQFSNSRSEMNVSTLELGDSALYLCASSPFPGRSTEAFFGQGTRLTVV.

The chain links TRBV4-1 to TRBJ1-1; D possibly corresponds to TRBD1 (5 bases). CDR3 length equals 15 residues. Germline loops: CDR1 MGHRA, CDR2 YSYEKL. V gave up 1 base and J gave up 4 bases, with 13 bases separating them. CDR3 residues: CASSQGGGASTEAFF. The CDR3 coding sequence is TGCGCCAGCAGCCAAGGGGGAGGGGCCAGCACTGAAGCTTTCTTT.

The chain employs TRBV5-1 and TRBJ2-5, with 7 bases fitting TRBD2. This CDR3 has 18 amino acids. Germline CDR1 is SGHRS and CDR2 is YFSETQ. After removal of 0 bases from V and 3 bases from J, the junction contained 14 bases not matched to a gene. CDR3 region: CASSLGGGNPTLEETQYF. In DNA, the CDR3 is TGCGCCAGCAGCTTGGGGGGGGGTAACCCTACACTCGAAGAGACCCAGTACTTC.

CDR3 region: CASSTRRDREAEGYTF. DNA of the CDR3: TGTGCCAGCAGCACACGCCGGGACCGGGAGGCGGAGGGCTACACCTTC. The rearrangement links TRBV5-6 to TRBJ1-2, with D possibly being TRBD1 (5 bases). This CDR3 has 16 amino acids. V was shortened by 4 bases and J by 8 bases, with 24 bases between the two germline ends. The V gene's germline CDR1 is SGHDT and CDR2 YYEEEE.

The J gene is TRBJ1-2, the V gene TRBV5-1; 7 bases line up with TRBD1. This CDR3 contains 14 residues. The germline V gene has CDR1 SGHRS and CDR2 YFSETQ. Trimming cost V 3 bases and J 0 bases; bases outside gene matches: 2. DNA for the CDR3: TGCGCCAGCAGCTATGGACAGGCTAACTATGGCTACACCTTC. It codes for CASSYGQANYGYTF.

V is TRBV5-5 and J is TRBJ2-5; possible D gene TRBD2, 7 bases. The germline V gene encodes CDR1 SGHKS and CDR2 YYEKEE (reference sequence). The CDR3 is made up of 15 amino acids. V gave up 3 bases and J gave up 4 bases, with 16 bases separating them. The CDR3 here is CASSYGGGGGETQYF. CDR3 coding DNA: TGTGCCAGCAGCTATGGCGGGGGCGGAGGAGAGACCCAGTACTTC.

The CDR3 coding sequence is TGTGCCAGTAGTATTAGTAGTCAGGGCCTCACAGATACGCAGTATTTT. Translating gives CASSISSQGLTDTQYF. The chain recombines TRBV19 with TRBJ2-3, with D perhaps matching TRBD1 (5 bases). Germline lookup yields CDR1 LNHDA and CDR2 SQIVND (reference sequence). The CDR3 has 16 amino acids. Trimming took off 3 bases at V and 2 bases at J, with 15 bases between the two ends.

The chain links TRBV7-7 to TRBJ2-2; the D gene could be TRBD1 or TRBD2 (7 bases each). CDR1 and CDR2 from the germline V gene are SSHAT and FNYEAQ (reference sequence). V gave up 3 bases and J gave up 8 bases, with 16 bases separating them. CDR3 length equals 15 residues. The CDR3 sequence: CASSFGGDSPGELFF. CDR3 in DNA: TGTGCCAGCAGCTTTGGGGGGGACAGCCCTGGGGAGCTGTTTTTT.

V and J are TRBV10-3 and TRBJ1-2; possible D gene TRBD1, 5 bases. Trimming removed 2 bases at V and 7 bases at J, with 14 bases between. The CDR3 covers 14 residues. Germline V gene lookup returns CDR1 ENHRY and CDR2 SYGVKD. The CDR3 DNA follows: TGTGCCATCAGTGAGGCCCCGGGACCTATTGGCTACACCTTC. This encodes CAISEAPGPIGYTF.

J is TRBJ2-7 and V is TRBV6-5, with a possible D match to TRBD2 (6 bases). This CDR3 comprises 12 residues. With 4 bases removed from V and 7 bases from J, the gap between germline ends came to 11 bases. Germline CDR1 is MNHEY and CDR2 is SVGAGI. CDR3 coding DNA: TGTGCCAGCAGTTTAGGGGCGGGAGAGCAGTACTTC. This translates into CASSLGAGEQYF.

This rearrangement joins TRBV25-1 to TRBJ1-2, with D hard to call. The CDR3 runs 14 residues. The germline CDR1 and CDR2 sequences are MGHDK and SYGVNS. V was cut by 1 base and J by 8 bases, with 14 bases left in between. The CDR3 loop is CASSESEGWRGYTF. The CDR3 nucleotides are TGTGCCAGCAGTGAATCGGAGGGATGGAGGGGCTACACCTTC.

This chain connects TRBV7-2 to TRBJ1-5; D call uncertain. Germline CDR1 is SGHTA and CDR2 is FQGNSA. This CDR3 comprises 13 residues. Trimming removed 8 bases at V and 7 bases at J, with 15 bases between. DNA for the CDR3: TGTGCCAGCGCTGGGAGCGCGTCCCAGCCCCAGCATTTT. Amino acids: CASAGSASQPQHF.

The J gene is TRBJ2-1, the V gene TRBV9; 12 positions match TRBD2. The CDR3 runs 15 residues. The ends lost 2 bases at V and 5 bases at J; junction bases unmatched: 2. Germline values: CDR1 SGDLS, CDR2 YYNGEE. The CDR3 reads CASSVTSGGHNEQFF. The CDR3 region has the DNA TGTGCCAGCAGCGTGACTAGCGGGGGACACAATGAGCAGTTCTTC.